A selection of T cell receptor beta chains follows, all from one sample in a study of cytomegalovirus exposure and HLA in healthy donors. Clones were read by immunoSEQ multiplex PCR, and TCRdb kept only the in-frame ones, dropping some. The sample table sets out around 130,000 clones. The sample comprised PBMCs. These receptor sequences come from a woman aged 55-69 years in good health and CMV-seronegative. Both conserved end residues are part of each CDR3. A D gene is named only where the DNA matches it firmly.

TRBV5-1	TRBJ2-4	TRBD1	TGCGCCAGCAGCAGCGGACAGGGCCAAAACATTCAGTACTTC	CASSSGQGQNIQYF
TRBV4-1	TRBJ1-2	NA	TGCGCCAGCAGCCAAGATGTCACAGGGTATGGCTACACCTTC	CASSQDVTGYGYTF
TRBV4-1	TRBJ1-1	TRBD1	TGCGCCAGCAGCCAAGGGGACAGGGGGCGGGGGAACACTGAAGCTTTCTTT	CASSQGDRGRGNTEAFF
TRBV5-4	TRBJ1-5	TRBD1	TGTGCCAGCAGCCCCGGGACAGGGGATCAGCCCCAGCATTTT	CASSPGTGDQPQHF
TRBV7-2	TRBJ2-5	TRBD1	TGTGCCAGCAGCTTAGTTGGGACAGGCTTCCAAGAGACCCAGTACTTC	CASSLVGTGFQETQYF
TRBV6-5	TRBJ2-5	TRBD2	TGTGCCAGCAGTCCCCTTGGACTAGGCAAAGAGACCCAGTACTTC	CASSPLGLGKETQYF
TRBV5-6	TRBJ2-7	NA	TGTGCCAGCAGCTTAATCGGGGTAGCCTACGAGCAGTACTTC	CASSLIGVAYEQYF
TRBV28	TRBJ2-7	TRBD1	TGTGCCACCTACCGCCGGACAGGGGCCTACGAGCAGTACTTC	CATYRRTGAYEQYF
TRBV7-3	TRBJ1-2	TRBD1	TGTGCCAGCAGCCGCGGGACAGGAGATGGCTACACCTTC	CASSRGTGDGYTF
TRBV2	TRBJ2-1	NA	TGTGCCAGCAGTGGTGGACTATCGACGTATTACAATGAGCAGTTCTTC	CASSGGLSTYYNEQFF
TRBV18	TRBJ1-4	TRBD1	TGTGCCAGCTCACCACCCCTCTCCAGGGGGCGCCTCTCTAATGAAAAACTGTTTTTT	CASSPPLSRGRLSNEKLFF
TRBV2	TRBJ1-1	TRBD1	TGTGCCAGCAGTGAAATCGGGGACAGGGCCGACGAAGCTTTCTTT	CASSEIGDRADEAFF
TRBV19	TRBJ2-7	NA	TGTGCCAGTAGTATAGATGAGTTTAGCTACGGGATTTACGAGCAGTACTTC	CASSIDEFSYGIYEQYF
TRBV9	TRBJ2-2	NA	TGTGCCAGCAGCGTAGGGGGGCCCGGGGAGCTGTTTTTT	CASSVGGPGELFF
TRBV6-5	TRBJ2-2	NA	TGTGCCAGCAGTTACTTCGGACAGACGACCGGGGAGCTGTTTTTT	CASSYFGQTTGELFF
TRBV5-1	TRBJ1-1	NA	TGCGCCAGCAGCTCGACCGGGTTGACTGAAGCTTTCTTT	CASSSTGLTEAFF
TRBV2	TRBJ2-1	NA	TGTGTCAACAGCAACTACAATGAGCAGTTCTTC	CVNSNYNEQFF
TRBV18	TRBJ2-3	NA	TGTGCCAGCTCACCCACTCGGTCCGTAGCGCCGCGTAACACAGATACGCAGTATTTT	CASSPTRSVAPRNTDTQYF
TRBV6-1	TRBJ1-2	TRBD1	TGTGCCAGCAGTGAAGTTCCACAGGGGGCGGAAGGCTACACCTTC	CASSEVPQGAEGYTF
TRBV9	TRBJ1-4	TRBD1	TGTGCCAGCAGCCACGACAGGGACGAACATGAAAAACTGTTTTTT	CASSHDRDEHEKLFF
TRBV19	TRBJ2-5	NA	TGTGCCAGTAGTATACTAGTGGAAGAGACCCAGTACTTC	CASSILVEETQYF
TRBV5-1	TRBJ1-2	TRBD1	TGCGCCAGCAGCAGGGACAGAGTCTATGGCTACACCTTC	CASSRDRVYGYTF
TRBV6-6	TRBJ1-1	TRBD1	TGTGCCAGCAGTTACACCCCGGGACAGGGGAACACTGAAGCTTTCTTT	CASSYTPGQGNTEAFF
TRBV6-5	TRBJ1-1	NA	TGTGCCAGCAGAAAGCCGGGACAACGGAACACTGAAGCTTTCTTT	CASRKPGQRNTEAFF
TRBV7-2	TRBJ2-7	TRBD2	TGTGCCAGCAGCTTAGGGAACCCGGAGACTAGCGGTTTCTACGAGCAGTACTTC	CASSLGNPETSGFYEQYF
TRBV7-2	TRBJ2-5	NA	TGTGCCAGCAGCAACACGGCAGGAGAGACCCAGTACTTC	CASSNTAGETQYF
TRBV5-1	TRBJ1-5	NA	TGCGCCAGCAGCGTACAGGGAGATAGCAATCAGCCCCAGCATTTT	CASSVQGDSNQPQHF
TRBV12-5	TRBJ2-1	NA	TGTGCTAGTGGTTCCGTCGGTGAGCAGTTCTTC	CASGSVGEQFF
TRBV2	TRBJ2-5	TRBD2	TGTGCCAGCAGGGCGGGACTAGCGGTCCAAGAGACCCAGTACTTC	CASRAGLAVQETQYF
TRBV19	TRBJ2-2	NA	TGTGCCAGTAGTATCACCCGGGGTTCCACCGGGGAGCTGTTTTTT	CASSITRGSTGELFF
TRBV5-1	TRBJ1-2	TRBD1	TGCGCCAGCAGCTTTCAGGGGGATTACTATGGCTACACCTTC	CASSFQGDYYGYTF
TRBV7-8	TRBJ1-2	NA	TGTGCCAGCAGTCTGCGGGGAAACTATGGCTACACCTTC	CASSLRGNYGYTF
TRBV10-2	TRBJ1-2	TRBD1	TGCGCCAGCAGTGAGGAGGGTCAGGGGGTGGGCTACACCTTC	CASSEEGQGVGYTF
TRBV14	TRBJ2-7	NA	TGTGCCAGCAGCCAACTGGACAGCTCCTACGAGCAGTACTTC	CASSQLDSSYEQYF
TRBV7-9	TRBJ1-2	NA	TGTGCCAGCCGGGGGGGGAACTATGGCTACACCTTC	CASRGGNYGYTF
TRBV5-1	TRBJ2-3	NA	TGCGCCAGCAGGGCTAGCACAGATACGCAGTATTTT	CASRASTDTQYF
TRBV4-1	TRBJ1-4	NA	TGCGCCAGCAGCCAAGCTCCGGGACAACCTAATGAAAAACTGTTTTTT	CASSQAPGQPNEKLFF
TRBV9	TRBJ2-2	NA	TGTGCCAGCAGCGTAGTGGCAGGGGGGACCACCGGGGAGCTGTTTTTT	CASSVVAGGTTGELFF
TRBV4-1	TRBJ1-4	NA	TGCGCCAGCAGCCAGGCACGGAGTGAAAAACTGTTTTTT	CASSQARSEKLFF